These 9 T cell receptor beta chains were all obtained from the same sample, sequenced in a study of OX40 agonist ivuxolimab in advanced cancers. The method was immunoSEQ multiplex PCR; TCRdb's version includes in-frame clones alone and lacks a portion of them. Here the sample spans around 70,000 clones, roughly nine tenths being singletons. Here the sequenced sample was CD4+ or CD8+ T cells sorted from blood, taken in a trial of the OX40 agonist ivuxolimab. These receptors were collected from an adult with an advanced solid tumor such as melanoma, head and neck, liver or kidney cancer.

The chain carries TRBV6-5 and TRBJ2-3; 14 positions agree with TRBD2. The CDR3 length is 15 residues. CDR1 and CDR2 from the germline V gene are MNHEY and SVGAGI. The V and J ends lost 4 bases and 9 bases, in that order; junction bases with no gene match: 6. The CDR3 DNA follows: TGTGCCAGCAGTTTCAGACTAGCGGGGGGGCCGACGCAGTATTTT. Translation: CASSFRLAGGPTQYF.

The chain combines TRBV5-8 with TRBJ1-1; 7 bases agree with TRBD1. This CDR3 has 14 residues. Germline V CDR1 and CDR2: SGHTS, YDEGEE. The V and J ends lost 1 base and 5 bases, in that order; junction bases with no gene match: 5. The CDR3 loop reads CASSLTGEGTEAFF. The CDR3 DNA sequence: TGTGCCAGCAGCTTGACAGGGGAAGGGACTGAAGCTTTCTTT.

The chain joins TRBV27 to TRBJ2-7; possible D gene TRBD2, 6 bases. The length of the CDR3 is 14 residues. V lost 2 bases, J lost 4 bases, and 12 bases lay in between. The germline V gene has CDR1 MNHEY and CDR2 SMNVEV (reference sequence). The CDR3 loop is CASSLGRGRYEQYF. CDR3 in DNA: TGTGCCAGCAGTTTAGGGCGGGGCCGGTACGAGCAGTACTTC.

Notes on this clone: One end of the junction does not line up with germline, which may come from a read error. The V and J genes are TRBV5-3 and TRBJ2-2, with D unresolved. TRBV5-3 belongs to the ORF category, with a function that is uncertain. This CDR3 contains 13 residues. The CDR3, as DNA: TGTGCCAGCAGCTTGGGTAACACCGGGGAGCTGTTTTTT. It specifies CASSLGNTGELFF.

The chain employs TRBV7-9 and TRBJ1-2; TRBD1 matches 10 bases. CDR3 length: 16 amino acids. The germline CDR1 and CDR2 sequences are SEHNR and FQNEAQ (reference sequence). J gave up 7 bases and V 3 bases, and 11 bases lay outside the gene matches. The CDR3 spells CASSFATGGQSSGYTF. The CDR3 DNA reads TGTGCCAGCAGCTTTGCGACAGGGGGCCAGAGCAGTGGCTACACCTTC.

The rearrangement joins TRBV7-6 to TRBJ2-7; a possible D gene is TRBD1 (6 bases). The CDR3 is 13 residues long. Trimming stripped 6 bases from V and 2 bases from J, with 11 bases between. From germline, CDR1 is SGHVS and CDR2 FNYEAQ. CDR3 in DNA: TGTGCCAGCAGTCAGGGGACGCCCTACGAGCAGTACTTC. Translating gives CASSQGTPYEQYF. The whole variable domain, filled in from reference TRBV7-6 and TRBJ2-7, reads GAGVSQSPRYKVTKRGQDVALRCDPISGHVSLYWYRQALGQGPEFLTYFNYEAQQDKSGLPNDRFSAERPEGSISTLTIQRTEQRDSAMYRCASSQGTPYEQYFGPGTRLTVT.

This chain's CDR3 is CASSTASGGWGETQYF. The CDR3 DNA is TGTGCCAGTAGTACCGCTAGCGGGGGCTGGGGAGAGACCCAGTACTTC. The chain joins TRBV19 to TRBJ2-5, with 10 bases that match TRBD2. V was clipped by 4 bases and J by 4 bases; unmatched bases: 9. Germline CDR1 and CDR2: LNHDA and SQIVND (reference sequence). The CDR3 covers 16 residues.

This chain joins TRBV12-5 and TRBJ1-4; D remains ambiguous. V gave up 0 bases and J gave up 0 bases, with 14 bases separating them. Per germline, CDR1 LGHNT and CDR2 FRNRAP. This CDR3 has 18 amino acids. The CDR3 coding sequence is TGTGCTAGTGGTTTGGTCGTTAGGGAAACCCCAACTAATGAAAAACTGTTTTTT. As protein: CASGLVVRETPTNEKLFF.

The CDR3 coding sequence is TGTGCCAGCAGCCCGGGACAGCCGCCCTCTGGGGCCAACGTCCTGACTTTC. It yields the protein CASSPGQPPSGANVLTF. The V gene is TRBV7-9, the J gene TRBJ2-6, with 7 positions matching TRBD1. With 5 bases clipped from V and 0 bases from J, the junction kept 7 bases outside the gene matches. This CDR3 has 17 residues. Germline CDR1 SEHNR, CDR2 FQNEAQ (reference sequence).